This T cell receptor beta chain originates from a study of metastatic and nonmetastatic thyroid tumors. Study outcomes and limitations: The reported finding was significantly higher TCR beta diversity in malignant thyroid tumors relative to benign nodules, in blood and tumor.

The CDR3 runs to 15 residues. V was pared by 6 bases and J by 2 bases, with 16 bases between. Germline V gene data show CDR1 as SNHLY and CDR2 as FYNNEI. TCRdb ran MiXCR on the PCR reads. In the table there are 26,000 or so clones, around a sixth of which are singletons. Nobody among the patients had been given any treatment before thyroid surgery. This clone was counted at least ten times. Antigen: not known. The V call is TRBV2, the J call TRBJ2-5, with a tentative D call TRBD1 (6 bases). The specimen sequenced was blood. The TCR comes from a female donor with papillary thyroid cancer or a benign thyroid nodule (not recorded which). Some clones in this sample may be carry-over from other donors' samples. DNA for the CDR3: TGTGCCAGCAGGACCTCCCGGACAGCACAAGAGACCCAGTACTTC. As protein: CASRTSRTAQETQYF. The full variable domain, completed using reference TRBV2 and TRBJ2-5, is EPEVTQTPSHQVTQMGQEVILRCVPISNHLYFYWYRQILGQKVEFLVSFYNNEISEKSEIFDDQFSVERPDGSNFTLKIRSTKLEDSAMYFCASRTSRTAQETQYFGPGTRLLVL.